This T cell receptor (beta chain) was sequenced in a study of blood T cells in healthy people across ages. Details on this clonotype: Its antigen is currently unknown.

The second PCR ran 7 to 11 cycles with a sample-barcoded 5' primer and J-beta primers. TCRdb recomputed calls from the 5' RACE reads with MiXCR, one row per CDR3 protein. The sample holds around 800,000 distinct CDR3 sequences, under 30% seen once. Notes on the study in general: Older age went with lower TCR beta diversity per million T cells, in a roughly linear way.

Extraction of total RNA produced a minimum of 5 micrograms from each sample. With 6 bases removed from V and 5 bases from J, the gap between germline ends came to 15 bases. The CDR3 extends over 14 amino acids. These records were also assigned to another study, of T cells of mothers and their children. This second study notes: Thymic selection shapes TCR recombination output in related pairs, and it does so similarly in unrelated pairs. Related pairs of mothers and children showed slightly higher, non-significant overlap versus unrelated pairs.

The V and J genes are TRBV12-3 or TRBV12-4 and TRBJ2-3; D unresolved. The clonotype originates from a boy aged 5 to 17 in good health. The sequenced sample was blood. This chain's CDR3 is CASSNPHWEDTQYF. The CDR3 DNA is TGTGCCAGCAGCAACCCTCACTGGGAAGATACGCAGTATTTT.